This entry lists 2 T cell receptor beta chains sequenced from one sample in a study of OX40 agonist ivuxolimab in advanced cancers. Clones were read by immunoSEQ multiplex PCR, and TCRdb kept only the in-frame ones, dropping some. Altogether 65,000 to 95,000 clones are present, just over 85% being singletons, with the ten largest covering less than 0.85%. This material consisted of CD4+ or CD8+ T cells sorted from blood, taken in a trial of the OX40 agonist ivuxolimab. Receptors originate from an adult with an advanced solid tumor such as melanoma, head and neck, liver or kidney cancer.

The chain joins TRBV7-9 to TRBJ1-1, with a tentative D call TRBD1 (5 bases). CDR3 length: 13 residues. With 6 bases removed from V and 1 base from J, the gap between germline ends came to 9 bases. CDR1 and CDR2 (germline): SEHNR, FQNEAQ (reference sequence). Here the CDR3 reads CASRLTGNTEAFF. The CDR3 DNA is TGTGCCAGCAGACTCACAGGGAACACTGAAGCTTTCTTT.

The V call is TRBV9, the J call TRBJ1-1; D unclear. The CDR3 totals 13 residues. V shed 4 bases and J shed 1 base, with 8 bases lying between them. CDR1 is SGDLS, CDR2 YYNGEE, per germline. The CDR3 DNA follows: TGTGCCAGCAGCCCTCGACCGAACACTGAAGCTTTCTTT. This encodes CASSPRPNTEAFF.